This T cell receptor (beta chain) comes out of a study of response to subunit inactivated influenza vaccine. Regarding the study as a whole: Authors suggested each seasonal influenza vaccination recruits few new T cells.

A single record per CDR3 protein comes from TCRdb applying MiXCR to the RT-PCR reads. Here the sample spans about 780,000 distinct CDR3 sequences, approximately 17% being singletons. A note on this clonotype: Its antigen is not known.

This CDR3 is built from 16 residues. In germline, CDR1 is DFQATT, CDR2 SNEGSKA (reference sequence). J gave up 5 bases and V 0 bases, and 8 bases lay outside the gene matches. V and J are TRBV20-1 and TRBJ2-2, with 8 bases matching TRBD2. This material consisted of PBMCs from blood, taken more than 4 days after vaccination. This clonotype was sampled from a man aged 45 to 65 who received an inactivated influenza vaccine. CDR3 nucleotide sequence: TGCAGTGCTAGAGATGAAGCGGGAGCGGGTACCGGGGAGCTGTTTTTT. Its translation: CSARDEAGAGTGELFF.